This record concerns one T cell receptor (beta chain) sequence. Antigen specificity is unknown. Sequence at one end of the junction differs from germline and may be a read error. The data were obtained in a study of T cell repertoires in cytomegalovirus infection. Study-level information: Indications came from public TCR beta signatures; they pointed to CMV infection and to a matching HLA type.

Study-wide findings and caveats: The ex vivo response showed dominance by HLA-C-restricted CMV-specific TCR beta clonotypes.

TCRdb used MiXCR to reprocess the reads, holding one entry per CDR3 protein. Of about 210,000 distinct CDR3 sequences in the sample, around 6.6% were seen once. This receptor was taken from a human donor in good health (CMV status not recorded). Some clones in this sample may be carry-over from other donors' samples. The sample comprised PBMCs.

The chain's CDR3 is CASSPRGGPSTDTKYF. The CDR3 nucleotides read TGTGCCAGCAGCCCGCGCGGGGGACCAAGCACAGATACGAAGTATTTT. The chain recombines TRBV13 with TRBJ2-3; 7 bases match TRBD2. CDR1 is PRHDT, CDR2 FYEKMQ, per germline (reference sequence). CDR3 length: 16 residues.